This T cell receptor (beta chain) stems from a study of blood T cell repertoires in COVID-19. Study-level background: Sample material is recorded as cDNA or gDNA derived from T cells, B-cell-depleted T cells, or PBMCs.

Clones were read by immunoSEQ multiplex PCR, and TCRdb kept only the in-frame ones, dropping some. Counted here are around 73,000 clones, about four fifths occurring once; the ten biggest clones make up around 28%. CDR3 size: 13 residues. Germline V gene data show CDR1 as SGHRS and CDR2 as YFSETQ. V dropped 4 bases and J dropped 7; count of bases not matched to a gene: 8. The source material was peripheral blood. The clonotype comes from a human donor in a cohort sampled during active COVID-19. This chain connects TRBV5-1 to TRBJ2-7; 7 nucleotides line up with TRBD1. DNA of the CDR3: TGCGCCAGCAGCGTACAGGGGTTTGGGGAGCAGTACTTC. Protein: CASSVQGFGEQYF.